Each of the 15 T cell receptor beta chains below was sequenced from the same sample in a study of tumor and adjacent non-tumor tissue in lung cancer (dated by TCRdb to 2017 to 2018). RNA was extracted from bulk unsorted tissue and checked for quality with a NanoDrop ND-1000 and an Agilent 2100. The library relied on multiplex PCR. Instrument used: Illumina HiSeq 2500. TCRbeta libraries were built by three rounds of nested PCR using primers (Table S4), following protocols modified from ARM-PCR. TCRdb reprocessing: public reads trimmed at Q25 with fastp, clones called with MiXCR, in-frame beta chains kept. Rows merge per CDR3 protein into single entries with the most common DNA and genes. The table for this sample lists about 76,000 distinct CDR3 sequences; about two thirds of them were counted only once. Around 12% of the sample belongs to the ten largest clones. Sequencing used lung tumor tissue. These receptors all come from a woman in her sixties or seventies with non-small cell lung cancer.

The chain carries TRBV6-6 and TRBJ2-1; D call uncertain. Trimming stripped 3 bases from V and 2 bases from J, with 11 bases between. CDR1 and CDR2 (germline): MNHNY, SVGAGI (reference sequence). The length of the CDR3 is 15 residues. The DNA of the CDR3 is TGTGCCAGCAGTTATTCGATGAGCCCCTACAATGAGCAGTTCTTC. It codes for CASSYSMSPYNEQFF.

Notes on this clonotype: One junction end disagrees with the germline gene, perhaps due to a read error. The CDR3 protein is CSIPRSRGSYEEYF. DNA of the CDR3: TGCAGCATCCCACGGAGCAGGGGGTCTTACGAGGAGTACTTC. J is TRBJ2-7 and V is TRBV29-1; 7 positions match TRBD1. The CDR3 runs 14 residues. The V gene's germline CDR1 is SQVTM and CDR2 ANQGSEA.

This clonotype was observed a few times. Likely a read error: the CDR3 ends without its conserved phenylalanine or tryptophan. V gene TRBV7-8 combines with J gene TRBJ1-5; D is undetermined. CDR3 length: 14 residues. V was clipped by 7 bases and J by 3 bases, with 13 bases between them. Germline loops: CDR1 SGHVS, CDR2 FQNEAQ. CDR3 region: CASTRERDNQPQHY. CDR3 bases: TGTGCCAGCACTCGTGAGAGGGACAATCAGCCCCAGCATTAT.

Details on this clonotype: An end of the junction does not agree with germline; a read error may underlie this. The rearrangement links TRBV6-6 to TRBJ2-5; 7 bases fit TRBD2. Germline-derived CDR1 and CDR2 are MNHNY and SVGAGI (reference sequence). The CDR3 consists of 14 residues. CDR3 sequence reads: CASRASGNLETEHF. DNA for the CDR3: TGCGCCAGCCGTGCGAGCGGGAACCTAGAGACCGAGCACTTC.

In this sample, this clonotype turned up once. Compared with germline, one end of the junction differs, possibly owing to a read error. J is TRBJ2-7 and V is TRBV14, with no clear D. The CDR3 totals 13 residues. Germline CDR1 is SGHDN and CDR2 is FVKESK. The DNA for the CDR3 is TGTGCCAGCAGCCAAGATATCAAGGGCGAGCGGTACTTC. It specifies CASSQDIKGERYF.

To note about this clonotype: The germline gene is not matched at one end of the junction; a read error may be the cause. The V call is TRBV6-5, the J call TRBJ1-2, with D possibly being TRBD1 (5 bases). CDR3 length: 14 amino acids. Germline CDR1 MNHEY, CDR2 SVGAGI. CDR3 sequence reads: CTSSQNRNIYGYTF. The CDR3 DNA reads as TGTACCAGCAGCCAGAACAGGAACATCTATGGCTACACCTTC.

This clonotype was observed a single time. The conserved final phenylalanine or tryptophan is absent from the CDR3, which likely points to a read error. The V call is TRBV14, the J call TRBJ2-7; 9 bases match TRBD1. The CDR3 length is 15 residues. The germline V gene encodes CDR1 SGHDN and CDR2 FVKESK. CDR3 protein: CDSSQTPGQGYEQYS. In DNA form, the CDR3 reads TGTGACAGCAGCCAGACCCCGGGACAGGGCTACGAGCAGTACTCC.

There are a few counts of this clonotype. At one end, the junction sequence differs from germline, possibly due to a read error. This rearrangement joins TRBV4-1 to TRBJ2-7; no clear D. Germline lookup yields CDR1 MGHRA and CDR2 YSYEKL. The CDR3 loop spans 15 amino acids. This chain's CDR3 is CASSQGDQATYEQYF. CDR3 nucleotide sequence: TGCGCCAGCAGTCAAGGTGACCAAGCGACCTACGAGCAGTACTTC.

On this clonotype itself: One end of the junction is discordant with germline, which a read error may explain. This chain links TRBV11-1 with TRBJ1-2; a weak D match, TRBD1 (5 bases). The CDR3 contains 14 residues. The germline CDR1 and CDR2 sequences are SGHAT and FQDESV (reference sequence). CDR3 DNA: TGTGCCTGCAGGAATGCGGGGACGCCCTATGGCTACACCTTC. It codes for CACRNAGTPYGYTF.

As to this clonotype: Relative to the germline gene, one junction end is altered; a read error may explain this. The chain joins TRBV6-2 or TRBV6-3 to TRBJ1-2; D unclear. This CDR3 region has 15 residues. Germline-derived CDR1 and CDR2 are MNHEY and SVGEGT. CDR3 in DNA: TGTGCCATCAACGACTCAGAGGGCGAAAACTATGGCTACACATTC. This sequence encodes CAINDSEGENYGYTF.

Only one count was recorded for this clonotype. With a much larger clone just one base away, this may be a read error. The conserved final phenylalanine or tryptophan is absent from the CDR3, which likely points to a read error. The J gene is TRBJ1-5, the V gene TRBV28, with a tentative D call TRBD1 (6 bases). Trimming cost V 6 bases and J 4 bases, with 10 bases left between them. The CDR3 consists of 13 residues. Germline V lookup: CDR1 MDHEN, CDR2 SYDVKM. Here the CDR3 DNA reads TGTGCCAGCAGAGGACAGCGAAATCAGCCCCAGCATTAT. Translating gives CASRGQRNQPQHY.

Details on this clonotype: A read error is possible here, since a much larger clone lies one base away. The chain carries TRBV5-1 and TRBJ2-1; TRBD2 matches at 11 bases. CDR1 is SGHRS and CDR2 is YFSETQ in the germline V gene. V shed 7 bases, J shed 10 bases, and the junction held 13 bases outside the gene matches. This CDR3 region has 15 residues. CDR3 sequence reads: CASGPVTSGTGEQFF. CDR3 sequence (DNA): TGCGCCAGCGGCCCCGTGACTAGCGGGACTGGGGAGCAGTTCTTC. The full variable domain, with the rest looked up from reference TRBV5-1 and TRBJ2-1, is KAGVTQTPRYLIKTRGQQVTLSCSPISGHRSVSWYQQTPGQGLQFLFEYFSETQRNKGNFPGRFSGRQFSNSRSEMNVSTLELGDSALYLCASGPVTSGTGEQFFGPGTRLTVL.

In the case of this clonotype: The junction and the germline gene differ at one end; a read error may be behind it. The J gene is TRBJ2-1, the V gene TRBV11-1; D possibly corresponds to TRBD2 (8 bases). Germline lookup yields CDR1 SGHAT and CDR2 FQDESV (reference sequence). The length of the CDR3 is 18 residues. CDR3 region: CTSSLAGLREGASNEQFF. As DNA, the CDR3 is TGTACCAGCAGCTTAGCGGGGTTACGAGAGGGGGCATCGAATGAGCAGTTCTTC.

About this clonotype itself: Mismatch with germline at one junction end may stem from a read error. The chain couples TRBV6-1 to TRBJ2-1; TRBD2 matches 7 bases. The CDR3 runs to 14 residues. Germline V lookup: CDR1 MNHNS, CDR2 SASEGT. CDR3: CASRTGGRGHEKFF. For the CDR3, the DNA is TGTGCCAGCAGGACTGGCGGGAGAGGGCATGAGAAGTTCTTC.

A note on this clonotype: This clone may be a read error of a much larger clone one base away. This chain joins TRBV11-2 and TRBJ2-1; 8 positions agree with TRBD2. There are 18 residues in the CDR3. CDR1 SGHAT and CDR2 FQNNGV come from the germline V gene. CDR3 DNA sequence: TGTGCCAGCAGCTTGGGGAGGTATGCAGCGGGGGCAGGGGATGAGCAGTGCTTC. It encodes CASSLGRYAAGAGDEQCF.